This T cell receptor beta chain was obtained from a study of cytotoxic CD8 clonotypes in ibrutinib-treated CLL. Study at large: Across the patients, 10 to 12 were relapsed/refractory, roughly 15 treatment-naive and about 17 IGHV unmutated. Study-wide points: Increased clonality at ibrutinib response gave way to a return toward baseline at progression. Samples from sustained-remission and progressing patients were taken at different times.

As input for TCR beta libraries, about 2.2 micrograms of genomic DNA came from cryopreserved PBMCs. Data came from immunoSEQ multiplex PCR; TCRdb stores just in-frame clones and leaves some out. The sample yields roughly 330,000 clones, 67% seen once. CDR3 length: 14 amino acids. The V gene lost 3 bases and the J gene lost 3 bases, with 12 bases spanning the gap. Per the germline V gene, CDR1 is MGHRA and CDR2 is YSYEKL. Only a few counts were recorded for this clone. The antigen remains undetermined. The rearrangement links TRBV4-1 to TRBJ2-7; the D call may be TRBD1 or TRBD2 (6 bases each). The clonotype was recovered from a human donor with chronic lymphocytic leukemia. The sample in question was PBMCs, obtained after 36 months of ibrutinib treatment. The CDR3 region has the DNA TGCGCCAGCAGCCAGGGGGGCGGGTTCTACGAGCAGTACTTC. This codes for CASSQGGGFYEQYF.